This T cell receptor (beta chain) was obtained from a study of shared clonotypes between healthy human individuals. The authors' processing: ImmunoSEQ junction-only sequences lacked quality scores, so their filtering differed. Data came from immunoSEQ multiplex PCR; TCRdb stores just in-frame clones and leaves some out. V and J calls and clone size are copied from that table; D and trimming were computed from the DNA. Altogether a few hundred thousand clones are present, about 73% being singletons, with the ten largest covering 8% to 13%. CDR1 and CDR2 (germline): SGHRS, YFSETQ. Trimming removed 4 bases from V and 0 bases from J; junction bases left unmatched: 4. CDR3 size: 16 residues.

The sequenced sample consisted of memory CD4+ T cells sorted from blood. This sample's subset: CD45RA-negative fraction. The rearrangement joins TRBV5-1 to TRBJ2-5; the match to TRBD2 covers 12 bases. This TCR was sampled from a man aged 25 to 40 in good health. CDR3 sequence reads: CASSAGLAGNQETQYF. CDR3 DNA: TGCGCCAGCAGCGCTGGACTAGCGGGAAACCAAGAGACCCAGTACTTC.